What follows are 16 T cell receptor beta chains derived from one specimen sequenced in a study of tumor-infiltrating lymphocytes in primary liver carcinoma. A primer matching the constant region was used to make TCR beta cDNA from 500 to 650 ng of total RNA. A slightly modified ARM-PCR protocol with three nested multiplex PCR rounds produced these TCR beta libraries. TRBV1-TRBV30 forward primers paired with a C-beta reverse primer were used in the first two PCR rounds, which ran approximately 10 cycles each. Each CDR3 protein gets one entry after TCRdb re-called the multiplex PCR reads with MiXCR. The sample contains approximately 190,000 distinct CDR3 sequences, roughly 80% of which appear only once. Unsorted bulk tissue of about 18-34 mg yielded co-extracted RNA and DNA. Material: tumor tissue from primary liver carcinoma. The receptors come from a middle-aged man with primary liver carcinoma and hepatitis B virus infection.

The chain recombines TRBV12-3 or TRBV12-4 with TRBJ1-2; tentative D call: TRBD1 (6 bases). The CDR3 has 12 residues. CDR3 in DNA: TGTACCACCGGGGGGCATGGAAACGGTTACACCTTC. It codes for CTTGGHGNGYTF.

For this clonotype: An end of the junction does not agree with germline; a read error may underlie this. This chain joins TRBV11-1 and TRBJ2-7; D is possibly TRBD2 (6 bases). The CDR3 covers 12 residues. Germline CDR1 reads SGHAT; CDR2 reads FQDESV (reference sequence). The CDR3 DNA follows: TGTGCTAGCGGCTGGAACTCCTACGAGCAATACTTC. Its translation is CASGWNSYEQYF.

As regards this clonotype: A junction end diverges from the germline sequence, so it may reflect a read error. The V call is TRBV4-3, the J call TRBJ2-7, with D perhaps TRBD2 (7 bases). The germline V gene encodes CDR1 LGHNA and CDR2 YSLEER. The CDR3 has 15 residues. For the CDR3, the DNA is TGCGCCAGCAACCAAGATAGGGGGGCGGGAGACAAGCAGAACTTC. It is translated as CASNQDRGAGDKQNF.

This clonotype showed up just a few times. A read error is likely, as this CDR3 ends without the conserved phenylalanine or tryptophan. The chain employs TRBV29-1 and TRBJ2-7; TRBD1 might be the D (5 bases). Germline assignment: CDR1 SQVTM and CDR2 ANQGSEA. This CDR3 spans 13 amino acids. The CDR3: CSVVQGGAYDQYS. The CDR3 coding sequence is TGCAGCGTTGTTCAGGGTGGGGCCTACGACCAGTACTCC.

This clonotype was seen only a few times. The CDR3 ends on some other residue instead of the conserved phenylalanine or tryptophan, so this is likely a read error. The chain links TRBV29-1 to TRBJ2-3; D possibly corresponds to TRBD1 (5 bases). The CDR3 totals 14 residues. The germline V and J ends were trimmed by 7 bases and 2 bases, with 16 bases remaining between them. Looked up from germline, CDR1 is SQVTM and CDR2 is ANQGSEA. The CDR3 sequence: CSAAVQGVTDTQYY. For the CDR3, the DNA is TGCAGCGCCGCGGTCCAGGGCGTCACAGATACGCAGTATTAT.

As to this clonotype: A junction boundary mismatches the germline segment, possibly from a read error. The V gene is TRBV29-1, the J gene TRBJ2-2, with D maybe TRBD2 (5 bases). Germline assignment: CDR1 SQVTM and CDR2 ANQGSEA. The CDR3 consists of 12 residues. This chain's CDR3 is CSTERYTGELFF. The CDR3 nucleotides read TGCAGCACCGAACGGTACACCGGGGAGTTGTTTTTT.

A word on this clonotype: An end of the junction does not agree with germline; a read error may underlie this. V is TRBV12-3 or TRBV12-4 and J is TRBJ2-2; 10 bases fit TRBD2. The CDR3 is 16 residues long. CDR3 DNA: TGTGCCAGCAGTCCCACGGCTAGCGGGAGATGGGGGAAGCTATTTTTT. Amino acid sequence: CASSPTASGRWGKLFF.

A remark on this clonotype: One end of the junction is discordant with germline, which a read error may explain. The chain employs TRBV2 and TRBJ1-5; 7 nucleotides match TRBD1. Germline V gene sequence: CDR1 SNHLY, CDR2 FYNNEI. This CDR3 comprises 13 residues. DNA for the CDR3: TGTGCCAGTAGCCCGGGACAGTTTCAGCCTCAGCATTTT. This codes for CASSPGQFQPQHF.

About this clonotype: Mismatch with germline at one junction end may stem from a read error. The rearrangement joins TRBV6-1 to TRBJ2-7, with D tentatively TRBD2 (6 bases). This CDR3 has 14 residues. Per germline, CDR1 MNHNS and CDR2 SASEGT. The CDR3 here is CASRSGSRYYEQYF. CDR3 DNA sequence: TGTGCCAGCAGGAGCGGGTCCCGTTACTATGAGCAGTATTTC.

This clonotype was seen a single time. The V call is TRBV5-4, the J call TRBJ2-1; perhaps TRBD2 as D (6 bases). Germline CDR1 and CDR2: SGHNT and YYREEE (reference sequence). Trimming took off 9 bases at V and 5 bases at J, with 18 bases between the two ends. The CDR3 has 14 residues. CDR3 nucleotides: TGTGCCACCAACCTTGGTGGCGGGAACAATGAGCAGTTCTTC. Amino acid sequence: CATNLGGGNNEQFF.

Notes on this clonotype: A read error is likely, as this CDR3 ends without the conserved phenylalanine or tryptophan. No DNA is shown, since the ends of the CDR3 on it are uncertain; the CDR3 is the one TCRdb lists. The J gene is TRBJ1-6, the V gene TRBV6-6. Inclusive of both ends, the CDR3 amounts to 13 amino acids. Germline CDR1 reads MNHNY; CDR2 reads SVGAGI (reference sequence). The CDR3 here is CASSNMGISPHHI.

To note about this clonotype: As the CDR3 is not closed by the conserved phenylalanine or tryptophan, this likely results from a read error. The genes are TRBV11-1 and TRBJ2-1; TRBD2 is a possible D gene (5 bases). This CDR3 region has 13 residues. CDR1 and CDR2 (germline): SGHAT, FQDESV (reference sequence). CDR3 sequence (DNA): TGTGCCAGCAGCGTTGGACTGAACAAGGAGCAGTTCCTC. Translating gives CASSVGLNKEQFL.

This chain joins TRBV11-1 and TRBJ2-1; 8 nucleotides align to TRBD2. This CDR3 is 16 amino acids long. The J segment lost 5 bases and the V segment lost 1 base, leaving 7 bases of the junction unmatched. In germline, CDR1 is SGHAT, CDR2 FQDESV (reference sequence). CDR3 in DNA: TGTGCCAGCAGCTTAGTGAATCGGGGGGGCCACAATGAGCAGTTCTTC. Translated: CASSLVNRGGHNEQFF.

This clonotype occurred once. The junction departs from germline at one end; a sequencing error may be responsible. The gene calls are TRBV11-2 and TRBJ2-5, with no clear D. This CDR3 region has 17 residues. The germline V gene has CDR1 SGHAT and CDR2 FQNNGV. The CDR3 sequence: CASSLGFAFRLQETQYF. Here the CDR3 DNA reads TGTGCCAGCAGCTTAGGGTTCGCTTTCCGACTCCAAGAGACTCAGTACTTC.

With regard to this clonotype: This is likely a read error, given that the CDR3 carries no conserved phenylalanine or tryptophan at its end. This chain uses TRBV28 with TRBJ2-4; 9 nucleotides align to TRBD1. The CDR3 is 15 amino acids. The trim removed 6 bases at V and 5 bases at J, leaving 8 bases unmatched. From germline, CDR1 is MDHEN and CDR2 SYDVKM. CDR3 coding DNA: TGTGCCAGCAGCGGGACAGGGCTGGGAGAAAACATTCAGTACCTC. As protein: CASSGTGLGENIQYL.

Points on this clonotype: Its ends do not fully match the called genes, so a read error is possible. The V and J genes are TRBV29-1 and TRBJ2-1, with D perhaps given as TRBD1 or TRBD2 (6 bases each). The length of the CDR3 is 13 residues. Germline values: CDR1 SQVTM, CDR2 ANQGSEA. The CDR3 region has the DNA TGCAGTGTGCGACTAGGGGGGTACAATGGGCAGTTCTTC. Protein sequence: CSVRLGGYNGQFF.